This T cell receptor beta chain originates from a study of T cell responses to AZD1222 COVID-19 vaccine. As concerns this clone: Its antigen is still unknown.

Points from the study as a whole: Compared with day 0, the breadth and depth of the Spike-specific TCR repertoire rose significantly after two doses of AZD1222. Close to half of all spike-specific TCRs reportedly target regions of the variants that are unmutated. Repertoires were collected only later (after the peak T cell response had occurred). Spike-wide coverage was observed for vaccine-associated CD4 TCRs, with dominant responses at 160-218 and 743-854.

There are 15 residues in the CDR3. V lost 5 bases to trimming and J lost 7 bases, with 15 bases between them. From germline, CDR1 is SEHNR and CDR2 FQNEAQ (reference sequence). Sequencing used immunoSEQ multiplex PCR; TCRdb keeps in-frame clones, though not all of them. Of 100,000 to 120,000 clones listed, around 90% were seen once; the top ten hold approximately 2.7%. This material consisted of peripheral blood, taken 28 days after the second AZD1222 dose. The chain is built from TRBV7-9 and TRBJ1-6, with D tentatively TRBD1 (6 bases). The sequence was collected from an adult who received the AZD1222 COVID-19 vaccine. The CDR3 loop is CASSKSGTPNSPLHF. The CDR3 nucleotides are TGTGCCAGCAGCAAGTCCGGGACACCAAATTCACCCCTCCACTTT.